The 13 T cell receptor beta chains listed next were all sequenced from one sample in a study of CD4 T cells in relation to SARS-CoV-2 and coronaviruses. Their target antigens are unknown. Repertoires were generated with immunoSEQ multiplex PCR, while TCRdb's copy carries only in-frame clones and drops some. The table records approximately 41,000 clones, nearly 85% of them present only once. Sequenced sample: naive CD4+ T cells from PBMCs, cultured in vitro. Subset indicated: naive CD4+ T cells isolated by negative enrichment. These receptors were taken from an adult with COVID-19.

This clone showed up just a few times. This chain links TRBV19 with TRBJ2-6; maybe TRBD2 (5 bases). CDR1 LNHDA and CDR2 SQIVND come from the germline V gene (reference sequence). V was shortened by 3 bases and J by 0 bases, with 24 bases between the two germline ends. This CDR3 comprises 21 residues. The chain's CDR3 is CASSIFPPLEGSSSGANVLTF. In DNA form, the CDR3 reads TGTGCCAGTAGTATCTTCCCCCCGCTCGAGGGATCTAGCTCTGGGGCCAACGTCCTGACTTTC.

This chain uses TRBV28 with TRBJ1-1; 9 bases fit TRBD1. The germline V gene encodes CDR1 MDHEN and CDR2 SYDVKM. Unmatched junction bases numbered 8, after V lost 6 bases and J lost 6 bases. The CDR3 runs 14 residues. The CDR3 reads CASSQGQGPSEAFF. Here the CDR3 DNA reads TGTGCCAGCAGCCAGGGACAGGGCCCATCTGAAGCTTTCTTT.

This chain uses TRBV20-1 with TRBJ2-7; no clear D gene. Trimming cost V 3 bases and J 4 bases, with 4 bases left between them. Germline V CDR1 and CDR2: DFQATT, SNEGSKA (reference sequence). This CDR3 contains 10 residues. CDR3 region: CSASSYEQYF. The CDR3 DNA reads as TGCAGTGCTAGTTCTTACGAGCAGTACTTC.

This chain links TRBV7-9 with TRBJ2-3; 8 positions match TRBD1. CDR1 and CDR2 (germline): SEHNR, FQNEAQ (reference sequence). The CDR3 sequence is 15 residues long. V shed 6 bases and J 4 bases; nucleotides not matched to a gene: 9. The CDR3 loop is CASRRSGQGSDTQYF. The CDR3 coding sequence is TGTGCCAGCAGGCGAAGCGGACAGGGATCAGATACGCAGTATTTT.

The chain links TRBV5-1 to TRBJ2-1; D perhaps matches TRBD2 (6 bases). The V end lost 3 bases, the J end lost 8 bases, and 18 bases lay between the germline ends. The germline CDR1 and CDR2 sequences are SGHRS and YFSETQ. The CDR3 consists of 15 residues. The CDR3 here is CASSSDGSLRDEQFF. In nucleotides, the CDR3 is TGCGCCAGCAGCTCGGACGGGAGTCTCAGGGATGAGCAGTTCTTC. The variable domain in full, completed from reference TRBV5-1 and TRBJ2-1, reads KAGVTQTPRYLIKTRGQQVTLSCSPISGHRSVSWYQQTPGQGLQFLFEYFSETQRNKGNFPGRFSGRQFSNSRSEMNVSTLELGDSALYLCASSSDGSLRDEQFFGPGTRLTVL.

This chain joins TRBV5-1 and TRBJ1-3; no reliable D call. This CDR3 comprises 15 residues. V dropped 0 bases and J dropped 2 bases, with 9 bases sitting between them. The germline CDR1 and CDR2 sequences are SGHRS and YFSETQ. The CDR3 sequence: CASSLVSVPGNTIYF. CDR3 bases: TGCGCCAGCAGCTTGGTTTCGGTACCTGGAAACACCATATATTTT.

V gene TRBV2 combines with J gene TRBJ2-5; a weak D match, TRBD1 (5 bases). The V and J ends lost 4 bases and 5 bases respectively, with 14 bases between them. Germline loops: CDR1 SNHLY, CDR2 FYNNEI. This CDR3 comprises 14 residues. The CDR3 DNA is TGTGCCAGCAGTGCGTCCAGGGCGGAGGAGACCCAGTACTTC. Translating gives CASSASRAEETQYF.

The gene calls are TRBV9 and TRBJ2-1; maybe TRBD2 (5 bases). This CDR3 spans 14 amino acids. CDR1 and CDR2 (germline): SGDLS, YYNGEE. Trimming removed 4 bases from V and 3 bases from J, with 11 bases in between. Written as DNA, the CDR3 is TGTGCCAGCAGCCCTTCGGGGAGCTACAATGAGCAGTTCTTC. Translation gives CASSPSGSYNEQFF.

The chain employs TRBV2 and TRBJ2-5; TRBD2 matches 7 bases. The CDR3 covers 14 residues. The germline gives CDR1 SNHLY, CDR2 FYNNEI. Trimming cost V 6 bases and J 4 bases; bases outside gene matches: 8. The DNA for the CDR3 is TGTGCCAGCAGCCGGGAGGCCGGGGGAGAGACCCAGTACTTC. Translated: CASSREAGGETQYF.

The table lists this clone with a few counts. The chain uses TRBV2 and TRBJ1-2; D is perhaps TRBD1 (6 bases). The CDR3 runs 12 residues. The germline V gene has CDR1 SNHLY and CDR2 FYNNEI. V lost 5 bases and J 4 bases, leaving 8 bases between the germline ends. CDR3 in DNA: TGTGCCAGCAGTCAGGGGTTCTATGGCTACACCTTC. Its translation is CASSQGFYGYTF.

The rearrangement links TRBV19 to TRBJ1-4; a possible D gene is TRBD1 (6 bases). Trimming left V 6 bases short and J 8 bases short, with 19 bases between. The CDR3 is 15 amino acids. Germline-derived CDR1 and CDR2 are LNHDA and SQIVND (reference sequence). The CDR3, as DNA: TGTGCCAGTAGCAGAACAGGGTCTGTTGGAGAAAAACTGTTTTTT. It specifies CASSRTGSVGEKLFF. The full variable domain, completed using reference TRBV19 and TRBJ1-4, is DGGITQSPKYLFRKEGQNVTLSCEQNLNHDAMYWYRQDPGQGLRLIYYSQIVNDFQKGDIAEGYSVSREKKESFPLTVTSAQKNPTAFYLCASSRTGSVGEKLFFGSGTQLSVL.

The gene calls are TRBV20-1 and TRBJ2-1, with 7 nucleotides matching TRBD2. The CDR3 runs 14 residues. Germline V gene data show CDR1 as DFQATT and CDR2 as SNEGSKA (reference sequence). The V segment lost 3 bases and the J segment 5 bases; nucleotides outside the gene matches: 7. CDR3 bases: TGCAGTGCTAGTGGGGGACTACAAGACAATGAGCAGTTCTTC. This translates into CSASGGLQDNEQFF.

This clone was seen a handful of times. The chain employs TRBV5-1 and TRBJ2-7; the D gene is possibly TRBD2 (6 bases). The germline V gene has CDR1 SGHRS and CDR2 YFSETQ. This CDR3 has 15 residues. The germline V and J ends were trimmed by 1 base and 3 bases, with 14 bases remaining between them. CDR3 protein: CASSLSGGALYEQYF. In nucleotides, the CDR3 is TGCGCCAGCAGCTTGTCGGGCGGGGCACTCTACGAGCAGTACTTC.